The present entry profiles one T cell receptor beta chain with its context. The antigen remains unidentified. These data originate in a study of cytomegalovirus exposure and HLA in healthy donors. At the level of the study: A prior study identified 117 million unique TCR beta sequences from some 180 million T cells. Overall study results and limits: Clonal expansion was found to be greater in HLA-associated TCR beta chains than in equally common others in a later analysis. Later analysis associated a missense DCLRE1C variant with TCR beta V- and J-gene trimming. Listed as cytomegalovirus-associated were more than 150 TCR beta chains.

V lost 6 bases to trimming and J lost 0 bases; unmatched junction nucleotides: 3. The CDR3 extends over 14 amino acids. CDR1 and CDR2 from the germline V gene are MNHEY and SMNVEV (reference sequence). The PCR ran on 60 Vbeta and 13 Jbeta primers. This table comes from immunoSEQ multiplex PCR, and its TCRdb copy is limited to in-frame clones, with some not included. This table has about 180,000 clones, around 77% appearing once. The rearrangement joins TRBV27 to TRBJ1-1; 8 bases align to TRBD1. The sample consisted of PBMCs. This clonotype was sampled from a man in his 60s in good health and CMV-seronegative. CDR3 in DNA: TGTGCCAGCAGCAGACAGGGGCTGAACACTGAAGCTTTCTTT. It yields the protein CASSRQGLNTEAFF.